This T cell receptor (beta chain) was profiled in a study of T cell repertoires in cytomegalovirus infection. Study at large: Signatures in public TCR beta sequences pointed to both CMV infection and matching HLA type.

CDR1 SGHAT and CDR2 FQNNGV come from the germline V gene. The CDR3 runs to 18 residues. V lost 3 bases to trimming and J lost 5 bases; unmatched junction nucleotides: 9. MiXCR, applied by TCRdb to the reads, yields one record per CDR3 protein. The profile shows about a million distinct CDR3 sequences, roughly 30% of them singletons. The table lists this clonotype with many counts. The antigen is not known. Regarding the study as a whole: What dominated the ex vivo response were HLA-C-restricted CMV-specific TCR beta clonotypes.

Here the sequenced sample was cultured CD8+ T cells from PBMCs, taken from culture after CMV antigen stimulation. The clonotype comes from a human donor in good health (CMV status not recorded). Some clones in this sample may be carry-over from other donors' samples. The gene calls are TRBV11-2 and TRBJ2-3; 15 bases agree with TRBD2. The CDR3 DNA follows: TGTGCCAGCAGCTTCGGGACTAGCGGGGGGCCCGAGATAGATACGCAGTATTTT. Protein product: CASSFGTSGGPEIDTQYF.